This TCR beta chain was sequenced for a study of graft-versus-host responses after intestinal transplantation. Data came from immunoSEQ multiplex PCR; TCRdb stores just in-frame clones and leaves some out. The sample has about 25,000 clones, more than 90% seen once; the top ten hold less than 1%. Germline CDR1 reads MNHNY; CDR2 reads SVGAGI (reference sequence). The CDR3 loop spans 14 amino acids. The V and J ends lost 2 bases and 4 bases respectively, with 12 bases between them. Whole-study results and caveats: Graft-donor T cell macrochimerism coincided with high graft-versus-host to host-versus-graft clonal ratios in allografts.

With regard to this clone: Its target is unknown.

The chain employs TRBV6-6 and TRBJ2-7; perhaps D is TRBD1 or TRBD2 (6 bases each). The sequencing here drew on PBMCs, taken approximately 30 days after intestinal transplant. This clonotype was obtained from a human patient who received an intestinal transplant, so some T cells may come from the graft donor. CDR3 nucleotides: TGTGCCAGCAGTTACGGCAGGGGAGGTTACGAGCAGTACTTC. It encodes CASSYGRGGYEQYF.